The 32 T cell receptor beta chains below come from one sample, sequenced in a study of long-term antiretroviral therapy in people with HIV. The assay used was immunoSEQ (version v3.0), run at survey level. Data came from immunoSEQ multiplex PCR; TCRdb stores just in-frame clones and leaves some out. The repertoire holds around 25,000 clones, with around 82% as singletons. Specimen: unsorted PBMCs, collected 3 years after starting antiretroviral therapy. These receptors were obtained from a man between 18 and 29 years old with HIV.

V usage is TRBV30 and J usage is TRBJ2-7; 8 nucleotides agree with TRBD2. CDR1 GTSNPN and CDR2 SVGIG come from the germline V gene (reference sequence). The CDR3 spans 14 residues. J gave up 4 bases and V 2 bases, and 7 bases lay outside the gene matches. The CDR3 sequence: CAWSKSGGIYEQYF. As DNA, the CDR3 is TGTGCCTGGAGTAAAAGCGGGGGAATTTACGAGCAGTACTTC.

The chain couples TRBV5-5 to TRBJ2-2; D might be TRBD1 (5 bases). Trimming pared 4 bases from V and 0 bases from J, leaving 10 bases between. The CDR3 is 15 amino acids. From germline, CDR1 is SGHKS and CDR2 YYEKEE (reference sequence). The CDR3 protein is CASSGASANTGELFF. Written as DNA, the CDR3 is TGTGCCAGCAGCGGGGCGTCGGCGAACACCGGGGAGCTGTTTTTT.

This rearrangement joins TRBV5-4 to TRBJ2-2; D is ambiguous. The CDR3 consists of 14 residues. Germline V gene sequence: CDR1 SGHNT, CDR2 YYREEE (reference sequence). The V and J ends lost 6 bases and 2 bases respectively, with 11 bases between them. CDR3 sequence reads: CASTDPANTGELFF. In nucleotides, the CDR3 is TGTGCCAGCACCGATCCGGCCAACACCGGGGAGCTGTTTTTT.

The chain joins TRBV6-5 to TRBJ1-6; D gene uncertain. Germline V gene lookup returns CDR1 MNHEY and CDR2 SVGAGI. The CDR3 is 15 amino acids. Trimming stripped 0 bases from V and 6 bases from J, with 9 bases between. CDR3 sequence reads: CASSYSNSLNSPLHF. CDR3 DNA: TGTGCCAGCAGTTACTCCAACAGCCTTAATTCACCCCTCCACTTT.

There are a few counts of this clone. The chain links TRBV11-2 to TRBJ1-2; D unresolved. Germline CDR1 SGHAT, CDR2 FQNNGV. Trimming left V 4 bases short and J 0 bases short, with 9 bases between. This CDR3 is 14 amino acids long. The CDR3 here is CASSSTAANYGYTF. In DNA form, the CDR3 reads TGTGCCAGCAGCTCAACCGCAGCTAACTATGGCTACACCTTC. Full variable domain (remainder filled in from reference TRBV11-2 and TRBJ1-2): EAGVAQSPRYKIIEKRQSVAFWCNPISGHATLYWYQQILGQGPKLLIQFQNNGVVDDSQLPKDRFSAERLKGVDSTLKIQPAKLEDSAVYLCASSSTAANYGYTFGSGTRLTVV.

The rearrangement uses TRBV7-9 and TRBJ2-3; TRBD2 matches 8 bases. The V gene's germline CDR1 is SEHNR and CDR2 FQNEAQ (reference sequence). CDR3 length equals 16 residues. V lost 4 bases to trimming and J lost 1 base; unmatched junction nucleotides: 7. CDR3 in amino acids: CASSSGSGGRTDTQYF. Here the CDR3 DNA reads TGTGCCAGCAGCTCTGGAAGCGGGGGACGCACAGATACGCAGTATTTT.

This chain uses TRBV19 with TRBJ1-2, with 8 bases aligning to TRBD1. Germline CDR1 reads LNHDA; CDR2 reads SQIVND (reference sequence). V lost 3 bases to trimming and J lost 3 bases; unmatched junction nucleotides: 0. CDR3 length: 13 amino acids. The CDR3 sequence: CASSMTGDYGYTF. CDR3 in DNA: TGTGCCAGTAGTATGACAGGGGACTATGGCTACACCTTC.

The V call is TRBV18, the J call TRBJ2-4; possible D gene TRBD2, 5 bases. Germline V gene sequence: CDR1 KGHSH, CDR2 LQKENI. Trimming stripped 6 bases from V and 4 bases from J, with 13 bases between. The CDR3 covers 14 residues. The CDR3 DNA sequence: TGTGCCAGCTCCAGATCCGGGGATAAAAACATTCAGTACTTC. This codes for CASSRSGDKNIQYF.

CDR3 protein: CASSLGRYTDTQYF. In DNA, the CDR3 is TGTGCCAGCAGCTTAGGCCGGTACACAGATACGCAGTATTTT. V usage is TRBV7-9 and J usage is TRBJ2-3, with D hard to call. V gave up 1 base and J gave up 2 bases, with 7 bases separating them. CDR1 is SEHNR and CDR2 is FQNEAQ in the germline V gene (reference sequence). This CDR3 contains 14 residues.

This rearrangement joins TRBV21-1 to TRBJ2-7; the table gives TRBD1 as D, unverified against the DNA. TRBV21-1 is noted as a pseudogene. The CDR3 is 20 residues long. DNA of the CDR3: TGTGCCAGCAGCCCACCTTTCCCGGGACAGGGGCCAAATAAACTCTACGAGCAGTACTTC. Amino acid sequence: CASSPPFPGQGPNKLYEQYF.

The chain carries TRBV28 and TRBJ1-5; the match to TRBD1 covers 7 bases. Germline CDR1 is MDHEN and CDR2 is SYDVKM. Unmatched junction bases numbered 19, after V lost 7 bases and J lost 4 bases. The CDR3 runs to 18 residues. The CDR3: CASNTRDSQRLSNQPQHF. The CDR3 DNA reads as TGTGCCAGCAACACCCGGGACAGTCAGAGGTTATCAAATCAGCCCCAGCATTTT. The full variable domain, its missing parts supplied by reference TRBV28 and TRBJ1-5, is DVKVTQSSRYLVKRTGEKVFLECVQDMDHENMFWYRQDPGLGLRLIYFSYDVKMKEKGDIPEGYSVSREKKERFSLILESASTNQTSMYLCASNTRDSQRLSNQPQHFGDGTRLSIL.

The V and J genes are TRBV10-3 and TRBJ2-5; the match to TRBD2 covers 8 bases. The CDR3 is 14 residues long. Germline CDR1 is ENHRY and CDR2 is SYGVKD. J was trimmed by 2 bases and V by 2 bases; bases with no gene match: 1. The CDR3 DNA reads TGTGCCATCAGTGAGCGGGGGGGGCAAGAGACCCAGTACTTC. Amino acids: CAISERGGQETQYF.

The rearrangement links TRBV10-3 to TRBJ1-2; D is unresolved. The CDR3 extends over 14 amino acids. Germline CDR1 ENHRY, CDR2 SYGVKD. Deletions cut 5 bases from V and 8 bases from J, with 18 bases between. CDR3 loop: CAISSGDAVGGYTF. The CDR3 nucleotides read TGTGCCATCAGTAGCGGGGATGCTGTCGGGGGCTACACCTTC.

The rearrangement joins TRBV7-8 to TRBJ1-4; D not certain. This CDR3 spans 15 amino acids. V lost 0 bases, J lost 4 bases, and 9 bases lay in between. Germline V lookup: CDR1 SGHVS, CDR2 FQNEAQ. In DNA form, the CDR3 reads TGTGCCAGCAGCTTAGCGCCGTCCCGTAATGAAAAACTGTTTTTT. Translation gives CASSLAPSRNEKLFF.

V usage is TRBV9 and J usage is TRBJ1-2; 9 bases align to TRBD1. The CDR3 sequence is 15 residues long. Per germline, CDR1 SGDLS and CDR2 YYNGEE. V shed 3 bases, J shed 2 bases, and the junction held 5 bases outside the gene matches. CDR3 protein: CASSAGDRANYGYTF. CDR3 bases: TGTGCCAGCAGCGCCGGGGACAGGGCAAACTATGGCTACACCTTC. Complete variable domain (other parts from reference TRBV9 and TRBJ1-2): DSGVTQTPKHLITATGQRVTLRCSPRSGDLSVYWYQQSLDQGLQFLIQYYNGEERAKGNILERFSAQQFPDLHSELNLSSLELGDSALYFCASSAGDRANYGYTFGSGTRLTVV.

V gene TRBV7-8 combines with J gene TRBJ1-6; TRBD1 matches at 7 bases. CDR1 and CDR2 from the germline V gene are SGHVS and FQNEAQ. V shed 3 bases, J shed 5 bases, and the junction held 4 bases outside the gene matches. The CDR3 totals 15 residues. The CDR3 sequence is CASSFPGTDNSPLHF. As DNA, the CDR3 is TGTGCCAGCAGCTTTCCCGGGACAGATAATTCACCCCTCCACTTT.

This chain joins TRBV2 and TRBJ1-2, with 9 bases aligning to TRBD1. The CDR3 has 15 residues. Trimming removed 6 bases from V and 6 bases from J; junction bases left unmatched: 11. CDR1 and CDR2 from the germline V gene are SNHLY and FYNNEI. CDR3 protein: CASSPNRGRGDGYTF. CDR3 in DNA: TGTGCCAGCAGCCCCAACAGGGGGCGAGGGGATGGCTACACCTTC. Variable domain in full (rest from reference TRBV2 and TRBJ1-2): EPEVTQTPSHQVTQMGQEVILRCVPISNHLYFYWYRQILGQKVEFLVSFYNNEISEKSEIFDDQFSVERPDGSNFTLKIRSTKLEDSAMYFCASSPNRGRGDGYTFGSGTRLTVV.

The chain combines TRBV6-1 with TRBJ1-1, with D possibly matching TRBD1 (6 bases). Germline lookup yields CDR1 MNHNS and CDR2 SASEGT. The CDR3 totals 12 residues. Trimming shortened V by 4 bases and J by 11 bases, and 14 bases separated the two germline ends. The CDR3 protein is CASSVFGGWAFF. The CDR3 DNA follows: TGTGCCAGCAGTGTTTTTGGGGGCTGGGCTTTCTTT.

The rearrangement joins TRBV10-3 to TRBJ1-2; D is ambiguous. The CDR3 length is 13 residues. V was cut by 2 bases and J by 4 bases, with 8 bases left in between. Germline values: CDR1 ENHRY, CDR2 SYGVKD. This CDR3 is CAISERAAYGYTF. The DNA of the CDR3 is TGTGCCATCAGTGAGAGGGCAGCCTATGGCTACACCTTC.

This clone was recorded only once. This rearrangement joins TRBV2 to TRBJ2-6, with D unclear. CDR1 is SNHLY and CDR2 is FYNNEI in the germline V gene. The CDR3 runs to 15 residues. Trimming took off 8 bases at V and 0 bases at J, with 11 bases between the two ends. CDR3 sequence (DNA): TGTGCCAGCGACCCGTCTCTCTCTGGGGCCAACGTCCTGACTTTC. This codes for CASDPSLSGANVLTF.

The CDR3 bases are TGTGCCAGCACCTTGGGATTGGGGGGAAACGATAATCAGCCCCAGCATTTT. Translating gives CASTLGLGGNDNQPQHF. The gene calls are TRBV7-6 and TRBJ1-5, with TRBD1 as a possible D gene (5 bases). V dropped 7 bases and J dropped 4 bases, with 23 bases sitting between them. CDR3 length equals 17 residues. CDR1 and CDR2 (germline): SGHVS, FNYEAQ. Full variable domain (missing parts from reference TRBV7-6 and TRBJ1-5): GAGVSQSPRYKVTKRGQDVALRCDPISGHVSLYWYRQALGQGPEFLTYFNYEAQQDKSGLPNDRFSAERPEGSISTLTIQRTEQRDSAMYRCASTLGLGGNDNQPQHFGDGTRLSIL.

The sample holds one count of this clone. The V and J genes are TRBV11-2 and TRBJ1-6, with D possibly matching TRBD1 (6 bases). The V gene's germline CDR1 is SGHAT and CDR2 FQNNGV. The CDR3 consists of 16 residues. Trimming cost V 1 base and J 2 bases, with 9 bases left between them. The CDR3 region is CASSLGQATYNSPLHF. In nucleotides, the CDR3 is TGTGCCAGCAGCTTAGGACAGGCGACCTATAATTCACCCCTCCACTTT.

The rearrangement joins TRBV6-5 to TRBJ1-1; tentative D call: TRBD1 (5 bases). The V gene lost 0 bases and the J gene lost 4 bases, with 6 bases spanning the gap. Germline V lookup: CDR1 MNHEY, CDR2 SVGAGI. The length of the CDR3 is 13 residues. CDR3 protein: CASSYSQVTEAFF. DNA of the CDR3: TGTGCCAGCAGTTACTCACAGGTCACTGAAGCTTTCTTT.

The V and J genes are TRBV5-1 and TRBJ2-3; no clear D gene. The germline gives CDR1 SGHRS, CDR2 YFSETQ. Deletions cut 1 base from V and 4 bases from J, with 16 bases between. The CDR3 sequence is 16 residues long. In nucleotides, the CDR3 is TGCGCCAGCAGCTTGAAACTGAGGAAGGGTCCAGATACGCAGTATTTT. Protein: CASSLKLRKGPDTQYF.

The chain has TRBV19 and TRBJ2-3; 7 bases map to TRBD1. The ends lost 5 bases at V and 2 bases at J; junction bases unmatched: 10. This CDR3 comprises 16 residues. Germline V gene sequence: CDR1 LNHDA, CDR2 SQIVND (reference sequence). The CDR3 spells CASSLPGQPHTDTQYF. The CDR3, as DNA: TGTGCCAGTAGTCTGCCGGGACAGCCACACACAGATACGCAGTATTTT.

The CDR3 nucleotides read TGTGCCAGCAGGCTCAGGGGGGACACTGAAGCTTTCTTT. The encoded protein is CASRLRGDTEAFF. The chain couples TRBV28 to TRBJ1-1; TRBD1 matches 7 bases. Germline V gives CDR1 MDHEN, CDR2 SYDVKM. The CDR3 runs 13 residues. V lost 6 bases and J lost 3; bases outside the gene matches: 4.

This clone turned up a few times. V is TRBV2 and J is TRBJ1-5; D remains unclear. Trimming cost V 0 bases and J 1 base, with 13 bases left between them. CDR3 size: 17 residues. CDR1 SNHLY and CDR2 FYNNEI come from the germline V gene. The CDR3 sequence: CASSEAPGPGSNQPQHF. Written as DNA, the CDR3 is TGTGCCAGCAGTGAAGCTCCCGGCCCAGGAAGCAATCAGCCCCAGCATTTT. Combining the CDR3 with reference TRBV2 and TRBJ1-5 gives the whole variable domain EPEVTQTPSHQVTQMGQEVILRCVPISNHLYFYWYRQILGQKVEFLVSFYNNEISEKSEIFDDQFSVERPDGSNFTLKIRSTKLEDSAMYFCASSEAPGPGSNQPQHFGDGTRLSIL.

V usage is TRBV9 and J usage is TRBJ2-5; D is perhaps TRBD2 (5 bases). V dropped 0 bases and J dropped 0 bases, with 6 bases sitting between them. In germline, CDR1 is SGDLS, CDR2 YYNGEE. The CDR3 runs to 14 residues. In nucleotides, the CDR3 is TGTGCCAGCAGCGTAGCGGGAAACCAAGAGACCCAGTACTTC. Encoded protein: CASSVAGNQETQYF. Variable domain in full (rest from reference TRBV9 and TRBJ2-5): DSGVTQTPKHLITATGQRVTLRCSPRSGDLSVYWYQQSLDQGLQFLIQYYNGEERAKGNILERFSAQQFPDLHSELNLSSLELGDSALYFCASSVAGNQETQYFGPGTRLLVL.

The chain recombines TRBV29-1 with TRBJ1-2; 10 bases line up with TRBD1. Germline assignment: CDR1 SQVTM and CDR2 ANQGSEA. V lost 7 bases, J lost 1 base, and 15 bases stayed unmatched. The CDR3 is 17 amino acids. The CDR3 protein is CSDTPGQGSGINYGYTF. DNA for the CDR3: TGCAGCGATACCCCGGGACAGGGGTCCGGGATTAACTATGGCTACACCTTC.

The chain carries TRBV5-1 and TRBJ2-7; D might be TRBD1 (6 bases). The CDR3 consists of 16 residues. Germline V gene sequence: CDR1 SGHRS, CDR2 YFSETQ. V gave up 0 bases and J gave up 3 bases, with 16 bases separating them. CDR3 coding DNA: TGCGCCAGCAGCTTGGGACCACAGGGAATGGACTACGAGCAGTACGTC. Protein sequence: CASSLGPQGMDYEQYV.

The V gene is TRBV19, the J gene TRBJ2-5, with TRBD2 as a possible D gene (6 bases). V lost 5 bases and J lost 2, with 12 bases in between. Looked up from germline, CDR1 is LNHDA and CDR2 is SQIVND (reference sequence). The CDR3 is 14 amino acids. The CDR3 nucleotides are TGTGCCAGTAGTTTCCCAGGGAGGCAAGAGACCCAGTACTTC. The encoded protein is CASSFPGRQETQYF.

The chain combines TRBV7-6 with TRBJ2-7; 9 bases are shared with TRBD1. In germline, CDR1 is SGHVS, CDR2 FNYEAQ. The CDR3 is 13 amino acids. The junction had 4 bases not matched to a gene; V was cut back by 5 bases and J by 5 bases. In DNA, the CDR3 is TGTGCCAGCAGCCCAGGGACAGGGCACGAGCAGTACGTC. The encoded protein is CASSPGTGHEQYV.